This entry describes one T cell receptor beta chain. The sample is drawn from a study of T cell changes during pregnancy in multiple sclerosis. Profiling relied on immunoSEQ multiplex PCR, and the TCRdb table lists in-frame clones only, not all of them. The data show approximately 25,000 clones, with more than 75% seen just once and 0.65% to 0.85% held by the top ten. The receptor's source is a female donor in good health, enrolled as a control in a pregnancy study. The sample in question was CD4+ T cells from peripheral blood mononuclear cells, obtained in the first trimester of pregnancy.

This CDR3 reads CASSQDRGTYEQYF. The CDR3 nucleotides read TGTGCCAGCAGTCAGGACAGGGGGACCTACGAGCAGTACTTC. The chain carries TRBV7-9 and TRBJ2-7; 10 nucleotides align to TRBD1. V was clipped by 6 bases and J by 2 bases; unmatched bases: 4. The CDR3 totals 14 residues. Germline CDR1 reads SEHNR; CDR2 reads FQNEAQ (reference sequence). The full variable domain, its missing parts supplied by reference TRBV7-9 and TRBJ2-7, is DTGVSQNPRHKITKRGQNVTFRCDPISEHNRLYWYRQTLGQGPEFLTYFQNEAQLEKSRLLSDRFSAERPKGSFSTLEIQRTEQGDSAMYLCASSQDRGTYEQYFGPGTRLTVT.